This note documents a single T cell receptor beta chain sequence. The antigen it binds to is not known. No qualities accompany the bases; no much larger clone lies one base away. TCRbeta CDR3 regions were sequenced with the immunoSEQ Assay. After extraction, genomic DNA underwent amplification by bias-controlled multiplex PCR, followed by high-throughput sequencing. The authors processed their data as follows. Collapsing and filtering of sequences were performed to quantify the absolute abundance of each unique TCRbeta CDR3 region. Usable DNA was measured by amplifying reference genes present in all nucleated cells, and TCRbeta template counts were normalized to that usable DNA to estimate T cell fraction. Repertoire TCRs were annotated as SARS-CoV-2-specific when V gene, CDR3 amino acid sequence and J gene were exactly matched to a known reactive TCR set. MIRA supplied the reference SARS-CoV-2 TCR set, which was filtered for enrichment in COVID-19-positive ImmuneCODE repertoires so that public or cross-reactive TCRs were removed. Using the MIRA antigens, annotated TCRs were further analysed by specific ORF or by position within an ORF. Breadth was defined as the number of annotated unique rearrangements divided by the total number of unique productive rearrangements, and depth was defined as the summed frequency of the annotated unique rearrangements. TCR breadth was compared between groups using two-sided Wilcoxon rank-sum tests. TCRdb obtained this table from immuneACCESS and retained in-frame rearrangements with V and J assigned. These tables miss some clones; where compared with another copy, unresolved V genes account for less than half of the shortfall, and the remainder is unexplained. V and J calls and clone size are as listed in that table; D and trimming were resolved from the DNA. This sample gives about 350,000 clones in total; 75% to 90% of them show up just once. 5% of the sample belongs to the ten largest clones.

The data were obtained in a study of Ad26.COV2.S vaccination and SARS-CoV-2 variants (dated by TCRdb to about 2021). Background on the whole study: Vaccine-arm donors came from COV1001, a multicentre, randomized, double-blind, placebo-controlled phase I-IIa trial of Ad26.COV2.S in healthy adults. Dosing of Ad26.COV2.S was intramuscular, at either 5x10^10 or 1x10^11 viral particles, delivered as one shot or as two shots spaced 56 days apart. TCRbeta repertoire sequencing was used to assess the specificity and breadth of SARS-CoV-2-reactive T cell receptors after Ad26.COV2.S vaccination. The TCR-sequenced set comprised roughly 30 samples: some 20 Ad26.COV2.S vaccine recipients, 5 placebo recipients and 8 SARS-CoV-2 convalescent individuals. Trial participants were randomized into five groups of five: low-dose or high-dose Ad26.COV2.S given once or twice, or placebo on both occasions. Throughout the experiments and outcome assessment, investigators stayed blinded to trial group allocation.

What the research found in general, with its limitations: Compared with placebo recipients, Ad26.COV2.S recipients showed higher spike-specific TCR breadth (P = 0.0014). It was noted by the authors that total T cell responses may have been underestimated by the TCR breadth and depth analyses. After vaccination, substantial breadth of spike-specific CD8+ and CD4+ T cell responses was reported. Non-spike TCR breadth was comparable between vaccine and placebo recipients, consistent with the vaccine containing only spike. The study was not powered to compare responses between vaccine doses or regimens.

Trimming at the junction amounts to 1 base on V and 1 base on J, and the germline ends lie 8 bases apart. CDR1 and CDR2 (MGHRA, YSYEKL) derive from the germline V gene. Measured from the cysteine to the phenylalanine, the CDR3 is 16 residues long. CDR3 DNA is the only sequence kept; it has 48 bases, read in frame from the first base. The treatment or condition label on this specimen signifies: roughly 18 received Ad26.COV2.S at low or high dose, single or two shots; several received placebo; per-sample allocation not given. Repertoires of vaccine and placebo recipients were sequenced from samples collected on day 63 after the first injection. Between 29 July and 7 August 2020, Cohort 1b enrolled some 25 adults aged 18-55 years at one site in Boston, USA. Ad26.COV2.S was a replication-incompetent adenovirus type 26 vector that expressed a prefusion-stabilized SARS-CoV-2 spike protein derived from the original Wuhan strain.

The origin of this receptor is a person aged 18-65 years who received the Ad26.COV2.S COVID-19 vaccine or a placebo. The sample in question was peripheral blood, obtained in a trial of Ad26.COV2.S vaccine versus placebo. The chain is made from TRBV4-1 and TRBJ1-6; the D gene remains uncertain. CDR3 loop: CASSQVFRSYNSPLHF. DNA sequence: TGCGCCAGCAGCCAAGTATTCAGATCCTATAATTCACCCCTCCACTTT.